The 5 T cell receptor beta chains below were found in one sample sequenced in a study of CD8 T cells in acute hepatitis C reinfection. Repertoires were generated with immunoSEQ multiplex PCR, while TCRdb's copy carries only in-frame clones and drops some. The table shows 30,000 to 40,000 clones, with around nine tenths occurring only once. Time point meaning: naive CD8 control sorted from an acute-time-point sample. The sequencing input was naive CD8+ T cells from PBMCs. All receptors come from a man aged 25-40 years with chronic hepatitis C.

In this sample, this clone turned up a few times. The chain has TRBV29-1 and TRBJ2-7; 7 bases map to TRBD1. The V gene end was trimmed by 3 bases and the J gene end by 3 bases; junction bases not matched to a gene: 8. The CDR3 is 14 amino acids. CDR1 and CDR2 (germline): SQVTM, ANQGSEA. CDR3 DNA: TGCAGCGTTGAGGAACCGGGACAGTACTACGAGCAGTACTTC. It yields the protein CSVEEPGQYYEQYF.

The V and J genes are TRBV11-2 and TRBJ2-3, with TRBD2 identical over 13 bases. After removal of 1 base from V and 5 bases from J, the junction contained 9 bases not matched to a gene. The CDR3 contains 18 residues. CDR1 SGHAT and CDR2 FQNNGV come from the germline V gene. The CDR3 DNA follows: TGTGCCAGCAGCTTAGTAGAACTAGCGGGAGGGCCAGTAGATACGCAGTATTTT. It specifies CASSLVELAGGPVDTQYF.

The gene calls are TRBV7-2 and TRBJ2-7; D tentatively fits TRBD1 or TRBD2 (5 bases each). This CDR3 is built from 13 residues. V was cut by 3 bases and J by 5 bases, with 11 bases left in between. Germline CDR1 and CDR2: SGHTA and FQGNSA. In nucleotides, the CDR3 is TGTGCCAGCAGCTTTGGGGGAGCTAACGAGCAGTACTTC. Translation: CASSFGGANEQYF.

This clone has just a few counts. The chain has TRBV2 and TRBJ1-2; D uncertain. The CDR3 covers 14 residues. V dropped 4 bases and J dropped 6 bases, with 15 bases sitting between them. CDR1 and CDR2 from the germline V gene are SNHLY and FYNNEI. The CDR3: CASSALVGPNGYTF. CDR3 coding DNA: TGTGCCAGCAGTGCCCTGGTTGGACCGAATGGCTACACCTTC.

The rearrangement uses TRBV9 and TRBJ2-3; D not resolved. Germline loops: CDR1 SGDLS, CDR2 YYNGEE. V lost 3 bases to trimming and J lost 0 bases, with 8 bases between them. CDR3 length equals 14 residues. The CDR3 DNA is TGTGCCAGCAGCGACCGTTCTAGCACAGATACGCAGTATTTT. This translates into CASSDRSSTDTQYF.